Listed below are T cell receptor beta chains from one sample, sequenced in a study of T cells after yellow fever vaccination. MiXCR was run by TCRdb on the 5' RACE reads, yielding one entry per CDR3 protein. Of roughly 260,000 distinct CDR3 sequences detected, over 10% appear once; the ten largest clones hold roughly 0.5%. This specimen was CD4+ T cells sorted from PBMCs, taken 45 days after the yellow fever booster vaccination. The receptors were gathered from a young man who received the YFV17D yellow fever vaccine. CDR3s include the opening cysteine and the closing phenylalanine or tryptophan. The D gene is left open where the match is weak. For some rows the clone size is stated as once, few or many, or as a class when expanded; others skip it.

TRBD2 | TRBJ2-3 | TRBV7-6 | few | TGTGCCAGCAGCGTAACTAGCGGGAGAGCAGATACGCAGTATTTT | CASSVTSGRADTQYF
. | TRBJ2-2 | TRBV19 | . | TGTGCCAGTAATTCGGGACCGCGGAGCACCGGGGAGCTGTTTTTT | CASNSGPRSTGELFF
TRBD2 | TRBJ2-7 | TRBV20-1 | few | TGCAGTGCTAGAGGGACTAGCGGGAGGGTAAGCTCCTACGAGCAGTACTTC | CSARGTSGRVSSYEQYF
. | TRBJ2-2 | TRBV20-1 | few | TGCAGTGCTAGAGATCCGAGGGTACGGAACACCGGGGAGCTGTTTTTT | CSARDPRVRNTGELFF
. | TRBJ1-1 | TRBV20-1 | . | TGCAGTGCTCTCGGACAACCACCAGAAGCTTTCTTT | CSALGQPPEAFF
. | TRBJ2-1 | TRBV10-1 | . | TGCGCCAGCAGTGAAAACGGTCAGGGGAAGCAGTTCTTC | CASSENGQGKQFF
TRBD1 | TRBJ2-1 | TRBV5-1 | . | TGCGCCAGCAGCAAAGGACAGGCGGATGAGCAGTTCTTC | CASSKGQADEQFF
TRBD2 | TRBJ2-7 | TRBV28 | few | TGTGCCAGCAGTTCCGGGAGGGGCGAGCAGTACTTC | CASSSGRGEQYF
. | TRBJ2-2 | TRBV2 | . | TGTGCCAGCAGTCCCTTTAACGGGGAGCTGTTTTTT | CASSPFNGELFF
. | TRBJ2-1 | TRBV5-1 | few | TGCGCCAGCAGCTTGGAGGGCCGGGTGGATGAGCAGTTCTTC | CASSLEGRVDEQFF
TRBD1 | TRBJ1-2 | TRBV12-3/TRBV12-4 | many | TGTGCCAGCAGGGGAGGGGGACAGGGTAACGGCTACACCTTC | CASRGGGQGNGYTF
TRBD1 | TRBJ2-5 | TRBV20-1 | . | TGCAGTGCTGCCGGGACAGCCAAAGAGACCCAGTACTTC | CSAAGTAKETQYF
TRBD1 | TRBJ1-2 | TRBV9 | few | TGTGCCAGCACGCCAGGACAGGCTAACTATGGCTACACCTTC | CASTPGQANYGYTF
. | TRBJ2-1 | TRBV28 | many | TGTGCCAGCAGTCGCCATCGATTCCCTACTTCCTACAATGAGCAGTTCTTC | CASSRHRFPTSYNEQFF
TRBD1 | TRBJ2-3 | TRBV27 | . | TGTGCCAGCAGTCACCCGACAGGGGGTTTTCTAGGTACGCAGTATTTT | CASSHPTGGFLGTQYF
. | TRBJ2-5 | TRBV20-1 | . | TGCAGTGCTAGAGTAGGGCAAGAGACCCAGTACTTC | CSARVGQETQYF
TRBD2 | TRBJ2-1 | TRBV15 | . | TGTGCCACCAGCAAAAGGGGAGGGAGTCCCTACAATGAGCAGTTCTTC | CATSKRGGSPYNEQFF
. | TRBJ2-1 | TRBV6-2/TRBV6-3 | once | TGTGCCACTGGTGGGGTGGGTGAGCAGTTCTTC | CATGGVGEQFF
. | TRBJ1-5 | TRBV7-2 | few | TGTGCCAGCAGCATATATTATCAGCCCCAGCATTTT | CASSIYYQPQHF
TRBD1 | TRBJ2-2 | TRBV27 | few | TGTGCCAGCAGTTTTTGGGACAGGGGCTCCGGGGAGCTGTTTTTT | CASSFWDRGSGELFF
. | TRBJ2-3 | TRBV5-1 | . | TGCGCCAGCAGCTATCGAATAGCGGAGGAAGATACGCAGTATTTT | CASSYRIAEEDTQYF
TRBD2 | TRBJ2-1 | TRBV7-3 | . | TGTGCCAGCAGCTCAATAGCGGGAAGATCCTACAATGAGCAGTTCTTC | CASSSIAGRSYNEQFF
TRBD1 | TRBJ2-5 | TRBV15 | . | TGTGCCACCAGCAGAGTGGGGACAGGGTCTACCCAGTACTTC | CATSRVGTGSTQYF
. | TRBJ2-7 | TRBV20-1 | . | TGCAGTGCCTCTGGGACGGAGAACTCCTACGAGCAGTACTTC | CSASGTENSYEQYF
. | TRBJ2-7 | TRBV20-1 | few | TGCAGTGCTCGCGGGCAGACCTCCTACGAGCAGTACTTC | CSARGQTSYEQYF
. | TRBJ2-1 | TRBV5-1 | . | TGCGCCAGCAGCCATCGGGACCCCTACAATGAGCAGTTCTTC | CASSHRDPYNEQFF
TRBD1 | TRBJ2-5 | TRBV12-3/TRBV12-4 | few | TGTGCCAGCACCCTGGCAGGGGGCCAAGAGACCCAGTACTTC | CASTLAGGQETQYF
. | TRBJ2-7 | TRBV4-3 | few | TGCGCCAGCAGCCAAGATCGAGGGACCGGATCGTACTTC | CASSQDRGTGSYF
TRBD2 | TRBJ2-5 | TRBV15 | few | TGTGCCACCAGCATACTAGCGGGTTGGCAAGAGACCCAGTACTTC | CATSILAGWQETQYF
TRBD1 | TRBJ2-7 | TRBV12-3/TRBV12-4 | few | TGTGCCAGCAGTTTTGGTCCAAAAACCGGTTTTCTCCAGGGGGCCTACGAGCAGTACTTC | CASSFGPKTGFLQGAYEQYF